Following are 2 T cell receptor beta chains from one sample sequenced in a study of shared clonotypes between healthy human individuals (dated by TCRdb to 2020 to 2021). The library was generated by the immunoSEQ multiplex PCR assay. TCRdb carries this immuneACCESS record with in-frame sequences only. Its versions omit some clonotypes, under half of them owing to an unresolved V gene in the studies checked, with the rest unexplained. This sample has hundreds of thousands of clones in its table, and roughly 94% of those were observed once. Approximately 25% of the sample is held by the ten biggest clonotypes. CD8 naive samples consisted of CD45RO-negative cells that were positively selected for CCR7, yielding a CD45RA+CCR7+ population without TemRA cells. The specimen sequenced was naive CD8+ T cells sorted from blood. The sample's cell subset or site, from its label and the paper: CD45RA+CCR7+. The receptors were sampled from a young man in good health.

This clone appeared once. The DNA of the CDR3 is TGTGCCAGCAGTGAACCCCGGGACAGCCAAGGGGAGCAGTACTTC. Encoded protein: CASSEPRDSQGEQYF. The chain carries TRBV2 and TRBJ2-7; TRBD1 agrees at 7 bases. The germline V gene has CDR1 SNHLY and CDR2 FYNNEI. The CDR3 spans 15 residues. Trimming took 2 bases from V and 7 from J; bases not matched to a gene: 11.

The rearrangement links TRBV29-1 to TRBJ2-3, with 12 bases lining up with TRBD1. CDR1 is SQVTM and CDR2 is ANQGSEA in the germline V gene. The CDR3 sequence is 16 residues long. J lost 8 bases, V lost 0 bases, and 9 bases had no gene match. Here the CDR3 reads CSVEDRDRGHRVTQYF. CDR3 in DNA: TGCAGCGTTGAAGATCGGGACAGGGGGCATAGAGTTACGCAGTATTTT.